This is a list of T cell receptor beta chains from one sample in a study of shared clonotypes between healthy human individuals. Only in-frame clones appear in the TCRdb table, and some are missing; sequencing was by immunoSEQ multiplex PCR. The table lists more than 1,200,000 clones, approximately 98.5% of them singletons. Sample: naive CD4+ T cells sorted from blood. These receptors came from a man aged 25-45 years in good health. Each CDR3 is given with its conserved first and last residue. D genes are given only for firm matches. Clone size is not always given. Where it is, it says once, few, many or a class for expanded clones.

d_gene: -; v_gene: TRBV5-1; abundance: -; j_gene: TRBJ2-7; CDR3nt: TGCGCCAGCAGCCGCGGCACAAGCCTAGACTACGAGCAGTACTTC; CDR3aa: CASSRGTSLDYEQYF
d_gene: -; v_gene: TRBV7-9; abundance: -; j_gene: TRBJ2-7; CDR3nt: TGTGCCAGCAGCCATACCGCTACAGCTTCCTACGAGCAGTACTTC; CDR3aa: CASSHTATASYEQYF
d_gene: -; v_gene: TRBV5-6; abundance: once; j_gene: TRBJ2-7; CDR3nt: TGTGCCAGCAGCCTGGGACTCACAGTCACCTACGAGCAGTACTTC; CDR3aa: CASSLGLTVTYEQYF
d_gene: -; v_gene: TRBV7-7; abundance: -; j_gene: TRBJ1-1; CDR3nt: TGTGCCAGCAGCAAGACAGCCAACACTGAAGCTTTCTTT; CDR3aa: CASSKTANTEAFF
d_gene: TRBD1; v_gene: TRBV5-1; abundance: -; j_gene: TRBJ2-7; CDR3nt: TGCGCCAGCAGCTTCGGCTCGCAGACAGGGCCTTCCTACGAGCAGTACTTC; CDR3aa: CASSFGSQTGPSYEQYF
d_gene: -; v_gene: TRBV5-5; abundance: -; j_gene: TRBJ1-5; CDR3nt: TGTGCCAGCAGCTTACGGGACGGGGATCAGCCCCAGCATTTT; CDR3aa: CASSLRDGDQPQHF
d_gene: TRBD1; v_gene: TRBV27; abundance: -; j_gene: TRBJ2-6; CDR3nt: TGTGCCAGCAGTTTATGGACAGGGTCTGGGGCCAACGTCCTGACTTTC; CDR3aa: CASSLWTGSGANVLTF
d_gene: -; v_gene: TRBV10-3; abundance: -; j_gene: TRBJ2-3; CDR3nt: TGTGCCATCAGTGAGTCGTCAGATACGCAGTATTTT; CDR3aa: CAISESSDTQYF
d_gene: -; v_gene: TRBV18; abundance: -; j_gene: TRBJ2-7; CDR3nt: TGTGCCAGCTCACCACTTCCCCCCGGGCCCGACGAGCAGTACTTC; CDR3aa: CASSPLPPGPDEQYF
d_gene: TRBD2; v_gene: TRBV5-1; abundance: -; j_gene: TRBJ2-3; CDR3nt: TGCGCCAGCAGCTTGGGTATTCTAGCGGGAGGGGACACAGATACGCAGTATTTT; CDR3aa: CASSLGILAGGDTDTQYF
d_gene: -; v_gene: TRBV7-9; abundance: -; j_gene: TRBJ2-1; CDR3nt: TGTGCCAGCAGCTTAGGAGAGGGGCGCCGAAATGAGCAGTTCTTC; CDR3aa: CASSLGEGRRNEQFF
d_gene: TRBD1; v_gene: TRBV18; abundance: -; j_gene: TRBJ1-2; CDR3nt: TGTGCCAGCTCAGTGGACAGGGGGCGTACGGATGGCTACACCTTC; CDR3aa: CASSVDRGRTDGYTF
d_gene: -; v_gene: TRBV7-9; abundance: -; j_gene: TRBJ1-4; CDR3nt: TGTGCCAGCAGCTCGGGGCTTCATGCAACTAATGAAAAACTGTTTTTT; CDR3aa: CASSSGLHATNEKLFF
d_gene: -; v_gene: TRBV7-8; abundance: -; j_gene: TRBJ1-1; CDR3nt: TGTGCCAGCAGCTCCCGAAGAGCCACGAACACTGAAGCTTTCTTT; CDR3aa: CASSSRRATNTEAFF
d_gene: TRBD1; v_gene: TRBV30; abundance: -; j_gene: TRBJ2-5; CDR3nt: TGTGCCTGGAGTAGTTGGGACAGGGTAAAAGAGACCCAGTACTTC; CDR3aa: CAWSSWDRVKETQYF
d_gene: TRBD2; v_gene: TRBV9; abundance: -; j_gene: TRBJ2-1; CDR3nt: TGTGCCAGCAGCGTAGACAGAACGGCGGGACTAGCGGGAGGTTCTGAGCAGTTCTTC; CDR3aa: CASSVDRTAGLAGGSEQFF
d_gene: TRBD2; v_gene: TRBV28; abundance: -; j_gene: TRBJ2-7; CDR3nt: TGTGCCAGCAGTCGCGGGACTAGCGGGTTTCTGGAGCAGTACTTC; CDR3aa: CASSRGTSGFLEQYF